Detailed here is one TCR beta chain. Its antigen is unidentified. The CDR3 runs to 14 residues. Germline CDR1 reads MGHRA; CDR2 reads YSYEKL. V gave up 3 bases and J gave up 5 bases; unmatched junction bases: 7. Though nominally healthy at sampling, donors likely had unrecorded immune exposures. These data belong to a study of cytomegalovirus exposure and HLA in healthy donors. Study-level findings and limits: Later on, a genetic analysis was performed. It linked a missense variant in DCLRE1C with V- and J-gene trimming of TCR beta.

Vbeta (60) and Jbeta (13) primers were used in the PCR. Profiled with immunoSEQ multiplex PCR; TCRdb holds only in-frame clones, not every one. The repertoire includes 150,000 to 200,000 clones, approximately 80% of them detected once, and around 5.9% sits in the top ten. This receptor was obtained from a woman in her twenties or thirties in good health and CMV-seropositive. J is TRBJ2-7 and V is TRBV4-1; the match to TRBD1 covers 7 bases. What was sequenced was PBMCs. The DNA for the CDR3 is TGCGCCAGCAGCCAGCGACAGGGAGTGAACGAGCAGTACTTC. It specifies CASSQRQGVNEQYF.